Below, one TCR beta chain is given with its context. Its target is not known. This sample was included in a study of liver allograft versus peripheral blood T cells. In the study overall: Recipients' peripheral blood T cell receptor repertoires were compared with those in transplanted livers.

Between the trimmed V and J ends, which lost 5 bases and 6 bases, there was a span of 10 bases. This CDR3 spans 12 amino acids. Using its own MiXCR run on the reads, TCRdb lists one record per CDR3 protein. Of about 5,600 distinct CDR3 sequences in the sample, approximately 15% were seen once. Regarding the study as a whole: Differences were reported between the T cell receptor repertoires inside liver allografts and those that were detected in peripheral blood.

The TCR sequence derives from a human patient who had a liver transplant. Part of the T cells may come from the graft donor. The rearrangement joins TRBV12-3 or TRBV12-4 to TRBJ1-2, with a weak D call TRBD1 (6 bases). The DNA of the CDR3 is TGTGCCAGCAGTCCCAGGGGAGATGGCTACACCTTC. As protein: CASSPRGDGYTF.